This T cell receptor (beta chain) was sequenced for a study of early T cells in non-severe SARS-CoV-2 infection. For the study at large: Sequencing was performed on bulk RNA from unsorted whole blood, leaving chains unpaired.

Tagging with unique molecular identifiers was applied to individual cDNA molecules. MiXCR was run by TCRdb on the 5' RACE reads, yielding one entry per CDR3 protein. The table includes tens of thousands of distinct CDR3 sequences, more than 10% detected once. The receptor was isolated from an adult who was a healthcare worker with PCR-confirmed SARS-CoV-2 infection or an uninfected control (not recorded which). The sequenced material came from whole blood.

DNA for the CDR3: TGCAGCGTTGAAGTCACTGAAGCTTTCTTT. Translating it yields CSVEVTEAFF. The rearrangement joins TRBV29-1 to TRBJ1-1; D gene unclear. The CDR3 is made up of 10 amino acids. Germline V gene data show CDR1 as SQVTM and CDR2 as ANQGSEA. V was pared by 1 base and J by 4 bases, with 1 base between.